A selection of T cell receptor beta chains follows, all from one sample in a study of CD8 T cells in Susac syndrome. TCRdb re-called the immunoSEQ multiplex PCR reads with MiXCR, one entry per CDR3 protein. The repertoire has approximately 180,000 distinct CDR3 sequences, around 94% of them found once; the top ten carry more than 0.08%. What was sequenced was CD4+ T cells from PBMCs. The source of these receptors is a human donor with Susac syndrome. The CDR3 runs from the conserved cysteine through the conserved F or W. The D gene is left open where the match is weak. The size entry is marked missing in some rows and otherwise reads once, few, many or a size class.

TRBJ1-2,TRBV20-1,NA,NA,CSAQTGANYGYTF,TGCAGTGCTCAGACCGGGGCGAACTATGGCTACACCTTC
TRBJ2-1,TRBV28,NA,TRBD2,CASSGTSYNEQFF,TGTGCCAGTAGCGGGACTTCGTACAATGAGCAGTTCTTC
TRBJ2-2,TRBV6-5,NA,NA,CASSYVDKPFAGELFF,TGTGCCAGCAGTTACGTGGACAAACCGTTTGCCGGGGAGCTGTTTTTT
TRBJ1-2,TRBV28,few,NA,CASSLDSPYGYTF,TGTGCCAGCAGTTTGGACAGCCCCTATGGCTACACCTTC
TRBJ2-7,TRBV27,NA,NA,CASSLRGEGPYEQYF,TGTGCCAGCAGTTTAAGGGGGGAGGGCCCGTACGAGCAGTACTTC
TRBJ2-5,TRBV4-2,NA,NA,CASSQGKSGEETQYF,TGTGCCAGCAGCCAAGGTAAAAGCGGTGAAGAGACCCAGTACTTC
TRBJ2-7,TRBV13,NA,NA,CASSLKQRQYF,TGTGCCAGCAGCTTAAAACAACGGCAGTACTTC
TRBJ2-5,TRBV5-4,few,NA,CASSSGTQETQYF,TGTGCCAGCAGCTCCGGGACCCAAGAGACCCAGTACTTC
TRBJ1-1,TRBV6-5,NA,TRBD1,CASRLTGATNTEAFF,TGTGCCAGCAGGCTAACAGGGGCCACGAACACTGAAGCTTTCTTT
TRBJ2-5,TRBV23-1,NA,NA,CASTPDGETQYF,TGCGCCAGCACTCCAGACGGAGAGACCCAGTACTTC
TRBJ2-3,TRBV20-1,NA,NA,CSARPGHNTDTQYF,TGCAGTGCTAGGCCGGGACACAACACAGATACGCAGTATTTT
TRBJ2-7,TRBV28,NA,TRBD1,CASQGTGWKF,TGTGCCAGCCAGGGGACAGGGTGGAAGTTC
TRBJ2-1,TRBV2,NA,TRBD2,CASNQRGGYNEQFF,TGTGCCAGCAATCAGCGGGGGGGATACAATGAGCAGTTCTTC
TRBJ2-7,TRBV29-1,once,NA,CSVEGTDSYEQYF,TGCAGCGTTGAAGGGACAGACTCCTACGAGCAGTACTTC
TRBJ2-5,TRBV3-1,NA,TRBD2,CASSQDPTSGETQYF,TGTGCCAGCAGCCAAGATCCGACTAGCGGAGAGACCCAGTACTTC
TRBJ2-5,TRBV29-1,NA,TRBD2,CSVEDPWRLAERWQETQYF,TGCAGCGTTGAAGATCCTTGGCGGCTAGCGGAAAGGTGGCAAGAGACCCAGTACTTC
TRBJ2-7,TRBV5-4,NA,NA,CASSLFGKPPYEQYF,TGTGCCAGCAGCTTGTTCGGAAAACCCCCCTACGAGCAGTACTTC
TRBJ2-4,TRBV18,NA,NA,CASSPDTLWGRSKNIQYF,TGTGCCAGCTCGCCGGACACCCTCTGGGGCAGGTCCAAAAACATTCAGTACTTC
TRBJ2-1,TRBV12-3/TRBV12-4,NA,NA,CASSASSSNEQFF,TGTGCCAGCAGTGCTTCCTCTAGCAATGAGCAGTTCTTC
TRBJ2-7,TRBV20-1,NA,NA,CSINGANPYEQYF,TGCAGTATCAACGGGGCTAACCCCTACGAGCAGTACTTC
TRBJ2-1,TRBV2,NA,NA,CASSVGTFNEQFF,TGTGCCAGCAGTGTGGGGACCTTTAATGAGCAGTTCTTC
TRBJ1-4,TRBV7-3,NA,NA,CASISTCPSTNEKLFF,TGTGCCAGCATCTCGACTTGCCCTTCAACTAATGAAAAACTGTTTTTT
TRBJ1-2,TRBV27,NA,NA,CASSSNQQGWGYTF,TGTGCCAGCAGTTCCAACCAACAGGGCTGGGGCTACACCTTC
TRBJ1-1,TRBV7-2,NA,NA,CASRETVNTEAFF,TGTGCCAGCAGAGAGACAGTGAACACTGAAGCTTTCTTT
TRBJ2-1,TRBV5-1,NA,TRBD2,CASSPQTSGVDEQFF,TGCGCCAGCAGCCCGCAGACTAGCGGGGTCGATGAGCAGTTCTTC
TRBJ2-3,TRBV11-2,NA,NA,CASSTSRVSTDTQYF,TGTGCCAGCAGCACTAGTAGGGTTAGCACAGATACGCAGTATTTT
TRBJ1-1,TRBV9,NA,TRBD1,CASSVYRGRNTEAFF,TGTGCCAGCAGCGTATACAGGGGGCGGAACACTGAAGCTTTCTTT
TRBJ1-3,TRBV30,once,NA,CAWGGGNTIYF,TGTGCCTGGGGTGGTGGAAACACCATATATTTT
TRBJ1-3,TRBV14,once,NA,CASSQLLRSSGNTIYF,TGTGCCAGCAGCCAACTGCTCAGAAGCTCTGGAAACACCATATATTTT
TRBJ1-2,TRBV2,NA,TRBD1,CASSEAKDRGGYTF,TGTGCCAGCAGTGAAGCGAAGGACAGGGGCGGCTACACCTTC
TRBJ2-2,TRBV11-2,NA,NA,CASSILQGWTGELFF,TGTGCCAGCAGCATACTACAGGGTTGGACCGGGGAGCTGTTTTTT
TRBJ1-1,TRBV30,NA,NA,CAWTRMRGGEAFF,TGTGCCTGGACACGTATGAGAGGGGGTGAAGCTTTCTTT
TRBJ2-7,TRBV7-2,few,NA,CASSVGQGYEQYF,TGTGCCAGCAGCGTGGGCCAGGGCTACGAGCAGTACTTC
TRBJ1-2,TRBV11-2,NA,NA,CASSSYREGGGYTF,TGTGCCAGCAGCTCATACAGGGAGGGTGGGGGCTACACCTTC
TRBJ1-1,TRBV18,NA,NA,CASSPGGGQTEAFF,TGTGCCAGCTCACCCGGCGGGGGCCAGACTGAAGCTTTCTTT
TRBJ1-1,TRBV19,NA,TRBD1,CASSRKGQGDTEAFF,TGTGCCAGTAGTAGAAAGGGACAGGGGGACACTGAAGCTTTCTTT
TRBJ2-7,TRBV12-3/TRBV12-4,NA,NA,CASSPTASGGYEQYF,TGTGCCAGCAGTCCCACCGCGAGCGGAGGCTACGAGCAGTACTTC
TRBJ2-5,TRBV27,NA,NA,CASSLRRETQYF,TGTGCCAGCAGTTTAAGGCGGGAGACCCAGTACTTC
TRBJ2-1,TRBV6-5,NA,TRBD1,CASKAVQGADNEQFF,TGTGCCAGCAAGGCGGTACAGGGGGCGGACAATGAGCAGTTCTTC
TRBJ2-1,TRBV27,NA,NA,CASSRTTGLSYNEQFF,TGTGCCAGCAGCCGCACTACAGGGTTGAGCTACAATGAGCAGTTCTTC
TRBJ1-3,TRBV9,NA,NA,CASSVEPGVSGNTIYF,TGTGCCAGCAGCGTAGAGCCCGGGGTCTCTGGAAACACCATATATTTT